The 17 T cell receptor beta chains listed next were all sequenced from one sample in a study of cytomegalovirus exposure and HLA in healthy donors. The PCR used 60 Vbeta and 13 Jbeta primers. The repertoire was sequenced with immunoSEQ multiplex PCR; TCRdb's copy has only in-frame clones and lacks some. The sample holds about 180,000 clones; around 83% are singletons and the top ten take under 1.5%. Material for sequencing was PBMCs. The receptors derive from a girl aged 2 to 10 in good health and CMV-seropositive.

J is TRBJ1-1 and V is TRBV11-3; 10 bases fit TRBD1. The CDR3 runs 14 residues. Germline CDR1 SGHNT, CDR2 YENEEA. The V segment lost 4 bases and the J segment 6 bases; nucleotides outside the gene matches: 5. Here the CDR3 DNA reads TGTGCCAGCAGCTCAGGGACAGGGGATGCTGAAGCTTTCTTT. Translating gives CASSSGTGDAEAFF. Supplemented by reference TRBV11-3 and TRBJ1-1, the full variable domain reads EAGVVQSPRYKIIEKKQPVAFWCNPISGHNTLYWYLQNLGQGPELLIRYENEEAVDDSQLPKDRFSAERLKGVDSTLKIQPAELGDSAVYLCASSSGTGDAEAFFGQGTRLTVV.

The rearrangement uses TRBV30 and TRBJ2-1, with D unresolved. Trimming took off 3 bases at V and 0 bases at J, with 12 bases between the two ends. The CDR3 consists of 15 residues. Germline CDR1 is GTSNPN and CDR2 is SVGIG (reference sequence). The CDR3 DNA follows: TGTGCCTGGAGGGTACCCGCCGGCTCCTACAATGAGCAGTTCTTC. Translating it yields CAWRVPAGSYNEQFF.

V gene TRBV7-3 combines with J gene TRBJ1-1; TRBD1 matches 8 bases. This CDR3 contains 13 residues. In germline, CDR1 is SGHTA, CDR2 FQGTGA. The V and J ends lost 4 bases and 10 bases, in that order; junction bases with no gene match: 8. The CDR3 loop is CASSSSTGVRAFF. The CDR3 DNA is TGTGCCAGCAGCTCCTCGACAGGGGTAAGAGCTTTCTTT. The variable domain in full, with the rest retrieved from reference TRBV7-3 and TRBJ1-1, is GAGVSQTPSNKVTEKGKYVELRCDPISGHTALYWYRQSLGQGPEFLIYFQGTGAADDSGLPNDRFFAVRPEGSVSTLKIQRTERGDSAVYLCASSSSTGVRAFFGQGTRLTVV.

This rearrangement joins TRBV2 to TRBJ1-1; 9 bases are a match to TRBD1. The V gene end was trimmed by 1 base and the J gene end by 6 bases; junction bases not matched to a gene: 18. This CDR3 contains 19 residues. Germline-derived CDR1 and CDR2 are SNHLY and FYNNEI. CDR3 residues: CASSEGPAGQGRGSAEAFF. As DNA, the CDR3 is TGTGCCAGCAGTGAAGGTCCCGCGGGACAGGGCCGGGGTTCGGCTGAAGCTTTCTTT.

The CDR3 loop reads CASSTHRDGSNQPQHF. CDR3 DNA sequence: TGTGCCAGCAGTACCCACAGGGATGGGAGCAATCAGCCCCAGCATTTT. The chain links TRBV27 to TRBJ1-5, with D maybe TRBD1 (6 bases). Germline V gene data show CDR1 as MNHEY and CDR2 as SMNVEV (reference sequence). The CDR3 runs to 16 residues. V lost 5 bases to trimming and J lost 1 base, with 15 bases between them.

The chain uses TRBV7-3 and TRBJ1-1, with D possibly matching TRBD1 (5 bases). Germline V gene sequence: CDR1 SGHTA, CDR2 FQGTGA. The CDR3 spans 13 residues. With 4 bases removed from V and 1 base from J, the gap between germline ends came to 7 bases. For the CDR3, the DNA is TGTGCCAGCAGCTCCGGGGGGAACACTGAAGCTTTCTTT. Encoded protein: CASSSGGNTEAFF.

V and J are TRBV2 and TRBJ2-1; 8 nucleotides match TRBD1. With 6 bases clipped from V and 12 bases from J, the junction kept 4 bases outside the gene matches. Looked up from germline, CDR1 is SNHLY and CDR2 is FYNNEI. The CDR3 is made up of 11 amino acids. The CDR3 DNA sequence: TGTGCCAGCAGGGCAGGGGGCCGGCAGTTCTTC. Protein: CASRAGGRQFF.

The chain uses TRBV25-1 and TRBJ1-2; no clear D. Germline V CDR1 and CDR2: MGHDK, SYGVNS. Trimming took off 1 base at V and 3 bases at J, with 12 bases between the two ends. CDR3 size: 15 residues. CDR3 amino acids: CASSELEADYYGYTF. DNA of the CDR3: TGTGCCAGCAGTGAATTGGAGGCAGATTACTATGGCTACACCTTC.

The chain uses TRBV19 and TRBJ2-4; the match to TRBD2 covers 15 bases. The junction had 7 bases not matched to a gene; V was cut back by 4 bases and J by 6 bases. The CDR3 has 17 residues. The germline V gene has CDR1 LNHDA and CDR2 SQIVND (reference sequence). This CDR3 reads CASSKGLAGGEGNIQYF. In nucleotides, the CDR3 is TGTGCCAGTAGTAAAGGACTAGCGGGAGGGGAGGGAAACATTCAGTACTTC.

This clone has more than one count but fewer than ten. The CDR3: CASGLRTSGYNEQFF. CDR3 DNA: TGTGCTAGTGGTTTGAGGACTAGCGGATACAATGAGCAGTTCTTC. V is TRBV12-5 and J is TRBJ2-1; TRBD2 matches at 10 bases. Trimming removed 2 bases from V and 4 bases from J; junction bases left unmatched: 2. Germline lookup yields CDR1 LGHNT and CDR2 FRNRAP. The CDR3 runs to 15 residues.

This clone was recorded only once. J is TRBJ2-7 and V is TRBV11-3, with a possible D match to TRBD1 (5 bases). Germline assignment: CDR1 SGHNT and CDR2 YENEEA. The CDR3 extends over 13 amino acids. Trimming took 8 bases from V and 1 from J, leaving 12 bases between them. CDR3 DNA sequence: TGTGCCAGCCACTCAGGGTATTCCTACGAGCAGTACTTC. It specifies CASHSGYSYEQYF.

The chain has TRBV10-3 and TRBJ1-3; 9 positions match TRBD1. Germline V gene data show CDR1 as ENHRY and CDR2 as SYGVKD. V was clipped by 6 bases and J by 0 bases; unmatched bases: 12. The CDR3 covers 18 residues. CDR3 region: CAISRDRERVSSGNTIYF. CDR3 in DNA: TGTGCCATCAGCCGGGACAGGGAAAGGGTTAGCTCTGGAAACACCATATATTTT.

V usage is TRBV6-5 and J usage is TRBJ2-7, with D unclear. The germline gives CDR1 MNHEY, CDR2 SVGAGI. There are 14 residues in the CDR3. Trimming left V 0 bases short and J 2 bases short, with 8 bases between. For the CDR3, the DNA is TGTGCCAGCAGTTACTCGCCTAATGCCTACGAGCAGTACTTC. The encoded protein is CASSYSPNAYEQYF.

This chain links TRBV28 with TRBJ1-1; no firm D call. Germline CDR1 MDHEN, CDR2 SYDVKM. Trimming stripped 5 bases from V and 2 bases from J, with 12 bases between. The CDR3 spans 14 residues. The CDR3 DNA is TGTGCCAGCAGTCGAGAACTCCCCAACACTGAAGCTTTCTTT. Protein: CASSRELPNTEAFF.

The chain is built from TRBV27 and TRBJ1-2; tentatively, D is TRBD1 (5 bases). Germline assignment: CDR1 MNHEY and CDR2 SMNVEV (reference sequence). The V end was cut by 6 bases, the J end by 1 base, with 12 bases between. CDR3 length: 14 amino acids. CDR3 sequence: CASRQDGFNYGYTF. The CDR3, as DNA: TGTGCCAGCAGACAGGACGGGTTTAACTATGGCTACACCTTC.

The rearrangement uses TRBV28 and TRBJ2-7, with 8 bases identical to TRBD2. The germline V gene has CDR1 MDHEN and CDR2 SYDVKM. The CDR3 has 15 residues. Trimming cost V 4 bases and J 3 bases; bases outside gene matches: 8. The CDR3 DNA is TGTGCCAGCAGTTCGAGCGGGAGTGGGGACTACGAGCAGTACTTC. This gives the protein CASSSSGSGDYEQYF.

The rearrangement joins TRBV4-1 to TRBJ2-7; D is possibly TRBD1 (5 bases). V lost 4 bases and J 1 base, leaving 11 bases between the germline ends. The CDR3 is made up of 14 amino acids. The germline CDR1 and CDR2 sequences are MGHRA and YSYEKL. In DNA form, the CDR3 reads TGCGCCAGCAGCCCTACCGACAGTTCCTACGAGCAGTACTTC. It codes for CASSPTDSSYEQYF.